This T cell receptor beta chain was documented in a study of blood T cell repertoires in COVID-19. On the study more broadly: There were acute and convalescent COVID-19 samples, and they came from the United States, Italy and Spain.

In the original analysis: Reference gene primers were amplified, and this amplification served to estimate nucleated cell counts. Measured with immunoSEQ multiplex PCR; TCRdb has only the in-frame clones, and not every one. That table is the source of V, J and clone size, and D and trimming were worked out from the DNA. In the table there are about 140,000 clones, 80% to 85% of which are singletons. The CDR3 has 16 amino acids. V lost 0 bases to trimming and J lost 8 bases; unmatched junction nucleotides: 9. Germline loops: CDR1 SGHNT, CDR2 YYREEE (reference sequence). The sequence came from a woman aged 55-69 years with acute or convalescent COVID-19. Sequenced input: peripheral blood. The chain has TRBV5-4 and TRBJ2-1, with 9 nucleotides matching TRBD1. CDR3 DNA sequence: TGTGCCAGCAGCTTGGCCTCTGGACAGGGGATGGATGAGCAGTTCTTC. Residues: CASSLASGQGMDEQFF.